The 15 T cell receptor beta chains given below trace back to one sample, sequenced in a study of T cells in Graves' hyperthyroidism and ophthalmopathy. RNA transcripts served as the template for amplifying TCR beta CDR3 regions. The primer set for the first-round RT-PCR of the TCR CDR3 was HTBI. One entry per CDR3 protein, called by TCRdb with MiXCR from the multiplex PCR reads. The repertoire consists of under 650,000 distinct CDR3 sequences, with 15% to 20% occurring once and the leading ten covering 3.5% to 4%. Sequences were obtained from blood. Receptors were obtained from a woman under 40 with Graves' hyperthyroidism.

The V and J genes are TRBV2 and TRBJ2-3, with 8 bases lining up with TRBD2. Trimming took 4 bases from V and 5 from J; bases not matched to a gene: 5. The length of the CDR3 is 14 residues. The germline CDR1 and CDR2 sequences are SNHLY and FYNNEI. The CDR3 DNA reads TGTGCCAGCAGTGTCACGGGGGGGGGAGATACGCAGTATTTT. This sequence encodes CASSVTGGGDTQYF.

Many counts were recorded for this clonotype. This chain joins TRBV2 and TRBJ2-1, with D perhaps given as TRBD1 or TRBD2 (5 bases each). The CDR3 is 10 residues long. The germline gives CDR1 SNHLY, CDR2 FYNNEI. Trimming shortened V by 7 bases and J by 13 bases, and 11 bases separated the two germline ends. CDR3 sequence (DNA): TGTGCCAGCATCGGTGGGGGACAGTTCTTC. Residues: CASIGGGQFF.

Many counts were recorded for this clonotype. J is TRBJ2-3 and V is TRBV3-1; 8 bases are shared with TRBD2. Germline CDR1 is LGHDT and CDR2 is YNNKEL (reference sequence). V shed 6 bases and J 3 bases; nucleotides not matched to a gene: 8. This CDR3 is built from 15 residues. Here the CDR3 reads CASSFSGSRTDTQYF. Written as DNA, the CDR3 is TGTGCCAGCAGTTTCAGCGGGAGTCGTACAGATACGCAGTATTTT.

This clonotype came up a few times. The rearrangement links TRBV5-8 to TRBJ2-1; 8 nucleotides match TRBD2. Germline CDR1 is SGHTS and CDR2 is YDEGEE. V lost 6 bases to trimming and J lost 5 bases; unmatched junction nucleotides: 4. The CDR3 length is 13 residues. The CDR3 is CASIPLADNEQFF. Here the CDR3 DNA reads TGTGCCAGCATTCCACTAGCGGACAATGAGCAGTTCTTC.

Details on this clonotype: A much larger clone lies one base from this, so it may be a read error. The chain uses TRBV6-2 or TRBV6-3 and TRBJ2-7, with a tentative D call TRBD1 (5 bases). This CDR3 has 13 residues. V dropped 6 bases and J dropped 3 bases, with 12 bases sitting between them. The germline gives CDR1 MNHEY, CDR2 SVGEGT. The DNA for the CDR3 is TGTGCCAGCAGCCGACGACAGTTCTACGAGCAGTACTTC. This codes for CASSRRQFYEQYF.

This clonotype was seen a few times. The CDR3 DNA reads TGTGCCAGCAGTTTAAGGTACAGCTCCTACAATGAGCAGTTCTTC. This sequence encodes CASSLRYSSYNEQFF. The V call is TRBV12-3 or TRBV12-4, the J call TRBJ2-1; D call uncertain. The ends were cut back, 2 bases at V and 0 bases at J, with 8 bases in the middle. The CDR3 contains 15 residues.

V gene TRBV5-1 combines with J gene TRBJ2-7; 13 positions match TRBD2. The CDR3 has 15 residues. J gave up 6 bases and V 2 bases, and 5 bases lay outside the gene matches. Looked up from germline, CDR1 is SGHRS and CDR2 is YFSETQ. This CDR3 is CASSLPTSGRFEQYF. The CDR3 DNA is TGCGCCAGCAGCTTACCGACTAGCGGGAGGTTCGAGCAGTACTTC.

This clonotype appeared a few times. One junction end disagrees with the germline gene, perhaps due to a read error. This rearrangement joins TRBV5-5 to TRBJ2-5; 7 bases align to TRBD2. Germline lookup yields CDR1 SGHKS and CDR2 YYEKEE (reference sequence). The CDR3 spans 13 residues. The CDR3 coding sequence is TGTGCCAGCGGCGAGGGAGGGCAAGAGCCCCAGTACTTC. Translating it yields CASGEGGQEPQYF.

The CDR3 is CATEGGNPNYGYTF. The CDR3 DNA reads as TGTGCCACCGAGGGGGGCAATCCTAACTATGGCTACACCTTC. The chain links TRBV19 to TRBJ1-2; D possibly corresponds to TRBD1 (6 bases). Germline V gene data show CDR1 as LNHDA and CDR2 as SQIVND (reference sequence). The ends were cut back, 10 bases at V and 0 bases at J, with 15 bases in the middle. CDR3 length: 14 residues.

The V gene is TRBV6-1, the J gene TRBJ1-4; D remains unclear. Deletions cut 8 bases from V and 0 bases from J, with 10 bases between. Germline values: CDR1 MNHNS, CDR2 SASEGT. The CDR3 extends over 14 amino acids. CDR3 coding DNA: TGTGCCAGCTCATCCGGACCAACTAATGAAAAACTGTTTTTT. Protein product: CASSSGPTNEKLFF.

J is TRBJ1-2 and V is TRBV7-2, with 10 positions matching TRBD1. V trimming: 4 bases; J trimming: 7 bases; junction bases outside the gene matches: 6. Germline CDR1 and CDR2: SGHTA and FQGNSA. The CDR3 sequence is 14 residues long. The CDR3 DNA reads as TGTGCCAGCAGCTCCGGGACAGGGGCTTTTGGCTACACCTTC. It specifies CASSSGTGAFGYTF.

This clonotype has at least ten counts. The V gene is TRBV20-1, the J gene TRBJ1-2; the D gene is possibly TRBD1 (6 bases). This CDR3 is 14 amino acids long. V was clipped by 3 bases and J by 4 bases, with 15 bases between them. Germline V gene lookup returns CDR1 DFQATT and CDR2 SNEGSKA (reference sequence). DNA of the CDR3: TGCAGTGCTAGTGAAACGACAGGCTCCTATGGCTACACCTTC. This translates into CSASETTGSYGYTF.

This clonotype was seen a handful of times. The chain combines TRBV4-2 with TRBJ1-4; D is possibly TRBD1 (5 bases). The CDR3 is 16 amino acids. Germline-derived CDR1 and CDR2 are LGHNA and YNFKEQ. V lost 3 bases, J lost 0 bases, and 11 bases lay in between. The CDR3: CASSQGDETTNEKLFF. The CDR3, as DNA: TGTGCCAGCAGCCAGGGGGACGAAACAACTAATGAAAAACTGTTTTTT.

This clonotype was counted many times. The chain has TRBV12-3 or TRBV12-4 and TRBJ1-6; TRBD1 is a possible D gene (6 bases). Deletions cut 0 bases from V and 9 bases from J, with 9 bases between. The CDR3 runs 14 residues. DNA of the CDR3: TGTGCCAGCAGTTTAGCCTCGACAGGTTCACCCCTCCACTTT. The encoded protein is CASSLASTGSPLHF.

Regarding this clonotype: This may arise from a read error, as a much more abundant clone is one base away. The rearrangement uses TRBV6-1 and TRBJ2-7; 10 positions agree with TRBD1. Looked up from germline, CDR1 is MNHNS and CDR2 is SASEGT. The V segment lost 7 bases and the J segment 5 bases; nucleotides outside the gene matches: 11. This CDR3 is 15 amino acids long. This CDR3 reads CASKSSDRGINEQYF. The DNA of the CDR3 is TGTGCCAGCAAATCCTCGGACAGGGGGATTAACGAGCAGTACTTC.